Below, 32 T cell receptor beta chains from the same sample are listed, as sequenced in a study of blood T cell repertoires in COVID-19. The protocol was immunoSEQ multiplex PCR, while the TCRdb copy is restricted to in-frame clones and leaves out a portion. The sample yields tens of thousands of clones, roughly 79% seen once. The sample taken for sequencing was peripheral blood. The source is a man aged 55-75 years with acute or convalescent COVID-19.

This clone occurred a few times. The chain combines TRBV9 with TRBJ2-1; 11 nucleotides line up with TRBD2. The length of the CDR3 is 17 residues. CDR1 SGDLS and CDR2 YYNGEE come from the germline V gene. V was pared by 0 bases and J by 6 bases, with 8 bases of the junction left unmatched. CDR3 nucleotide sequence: TGTGCCAGCAGCGTAGATCCTAGCGGGGGGTTGAGCAATGAGCAGTTCTTC. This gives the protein CASSVDPSGGLSNEQFF.

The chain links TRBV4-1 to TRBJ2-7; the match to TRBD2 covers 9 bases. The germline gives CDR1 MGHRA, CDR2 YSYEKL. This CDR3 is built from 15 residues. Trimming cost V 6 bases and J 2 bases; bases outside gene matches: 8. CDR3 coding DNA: TGCGCCAGCAGTTCCTTTAGCGGGGGACCCTACGAGCAGTACTTC. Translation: CASSSFSGGPYEQYF.

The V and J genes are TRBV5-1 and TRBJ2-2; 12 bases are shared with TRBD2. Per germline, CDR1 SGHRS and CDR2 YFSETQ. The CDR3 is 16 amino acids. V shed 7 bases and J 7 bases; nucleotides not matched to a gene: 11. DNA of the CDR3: TGCGCCAGCCGGCGAGCTAGCGGGGGGGCCGACGGGGAGCTGTTTTTT. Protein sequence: CASRRASGGADGELFF.

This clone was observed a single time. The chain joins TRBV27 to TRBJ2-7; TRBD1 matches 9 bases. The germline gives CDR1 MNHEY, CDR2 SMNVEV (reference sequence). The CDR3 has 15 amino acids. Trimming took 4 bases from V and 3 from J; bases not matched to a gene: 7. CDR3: CASSSGQGILYEQYF. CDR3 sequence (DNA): TGTGCCAGCAGTTCGGGACAGGGCATTCTCTACGAGCAGTACTTC.

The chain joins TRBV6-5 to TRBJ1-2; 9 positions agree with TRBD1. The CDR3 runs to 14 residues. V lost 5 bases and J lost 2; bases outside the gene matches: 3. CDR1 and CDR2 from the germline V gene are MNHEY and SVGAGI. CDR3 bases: TGTGCCAGCAGTCGGACAGGGGCAAACTATGGCTACACCTTC. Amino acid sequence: CASSRTGANYGYTF.

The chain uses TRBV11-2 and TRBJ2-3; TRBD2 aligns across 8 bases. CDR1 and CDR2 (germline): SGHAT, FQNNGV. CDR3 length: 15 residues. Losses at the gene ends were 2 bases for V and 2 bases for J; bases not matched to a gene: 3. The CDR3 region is CASSLRGGDTDTQYF. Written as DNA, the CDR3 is TGTGCCAGCAGCTTACGGGGGGGGGACACAGATACGCAGTATTTT.

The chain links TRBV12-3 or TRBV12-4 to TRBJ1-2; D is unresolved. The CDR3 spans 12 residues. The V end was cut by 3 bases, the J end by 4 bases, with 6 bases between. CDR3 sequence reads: CASSFRGYGYTF. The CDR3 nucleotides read TGTGCCAGCAGTTTCCGGGGCTATGGCTACACCTTC.

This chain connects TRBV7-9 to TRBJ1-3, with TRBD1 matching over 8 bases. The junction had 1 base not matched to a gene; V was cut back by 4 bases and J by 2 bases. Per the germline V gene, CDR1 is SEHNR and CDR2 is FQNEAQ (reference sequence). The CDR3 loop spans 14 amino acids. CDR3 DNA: TGTGCCAGCAGCTCAGGGGGCCCTGGAAACACCATATATTTT. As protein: CASSSGGPGNTIYF.

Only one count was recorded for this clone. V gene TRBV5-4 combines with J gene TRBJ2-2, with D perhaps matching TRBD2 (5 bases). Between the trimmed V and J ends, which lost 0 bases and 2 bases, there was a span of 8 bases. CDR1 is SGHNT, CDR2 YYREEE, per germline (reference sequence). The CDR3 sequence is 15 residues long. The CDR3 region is CASSLAGINTGELFF. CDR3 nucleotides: TGTGCCAGCAGCTTGGCGGGGATAAACACCGGGGAGCTGTTTTTT.

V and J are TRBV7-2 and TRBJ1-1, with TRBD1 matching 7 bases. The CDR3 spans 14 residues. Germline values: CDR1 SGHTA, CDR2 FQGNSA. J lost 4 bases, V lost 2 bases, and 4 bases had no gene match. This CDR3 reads CASSLLRDSTEAFF. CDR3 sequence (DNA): TGTGCCAGCAGCTTACTCAGGGACAGCACTGAAGCTTTCTTT.

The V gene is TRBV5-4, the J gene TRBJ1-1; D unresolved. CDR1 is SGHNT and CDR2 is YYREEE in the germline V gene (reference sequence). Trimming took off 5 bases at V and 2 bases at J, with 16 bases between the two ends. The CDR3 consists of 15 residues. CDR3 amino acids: CASSLATNFNTEAFF. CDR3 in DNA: TGTGCCAGCAGTCTTGCCACTAATTTCAACACTGAAGCTTTCTTT.

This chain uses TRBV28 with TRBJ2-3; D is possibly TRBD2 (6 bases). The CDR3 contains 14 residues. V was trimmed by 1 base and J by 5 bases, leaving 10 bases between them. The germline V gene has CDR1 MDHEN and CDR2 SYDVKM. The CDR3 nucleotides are TGTGCCAGCAGTTTATCGGGGGTAGGAGATACGCAGTATTTT. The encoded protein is CASSLSGVGDTQYF. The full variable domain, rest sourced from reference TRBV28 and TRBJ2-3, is DVKVTQSSRYLVKRTGEKVFLECVQDMDHENMFWYRQDPGLGLRLIYFSYDVKMKEKGDIPEGYSVSREKKERFSLILESASTNQTSMYLCASSLSGVGDTQYFGPGTRLTVL.

CDR3: CASSKPLRQGGEQYF. The CDR3 region has the DNA TGCGCCAGCAGCAAGCCCTTGAGACAGGGGGGCGAGCAGTACTTC. This sequence joins TRBV5-1 and TRBJ2-7; 9 bases line up with TRBD1. After removal of 4 bases from V and 6 bases from J, the junction contained 11 bases not matched to a gene. This CDR3 has 15 residues. Germline V gene data show CDR1 as SGHRS and CDR2 as YFSETQ.

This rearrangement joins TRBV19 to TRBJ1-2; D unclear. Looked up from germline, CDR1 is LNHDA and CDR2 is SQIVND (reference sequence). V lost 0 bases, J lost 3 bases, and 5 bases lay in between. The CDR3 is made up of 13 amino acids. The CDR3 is CASSIDSDYGYTF. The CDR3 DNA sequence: TGTGCCAGTAGTATAGACAGCGACTATGGCTACACCTTC.

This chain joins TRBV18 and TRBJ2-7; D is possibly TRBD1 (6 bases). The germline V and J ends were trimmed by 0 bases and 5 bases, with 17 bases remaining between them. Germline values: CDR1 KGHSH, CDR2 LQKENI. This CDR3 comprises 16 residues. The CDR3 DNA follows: TGTGCCAGCTCACCACCGAACGGTATACAGGGCCACGAGCAGTACTTC. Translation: CASSPPNGIQGHEQYF.

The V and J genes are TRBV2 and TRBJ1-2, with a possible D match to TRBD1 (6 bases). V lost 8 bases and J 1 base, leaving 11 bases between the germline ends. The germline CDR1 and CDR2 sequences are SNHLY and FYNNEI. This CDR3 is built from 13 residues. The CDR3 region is CASGTRVNYGYTF. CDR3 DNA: TGTGCCAGCGGGACAAGGGTTAACTATGGCTACACCTTC.

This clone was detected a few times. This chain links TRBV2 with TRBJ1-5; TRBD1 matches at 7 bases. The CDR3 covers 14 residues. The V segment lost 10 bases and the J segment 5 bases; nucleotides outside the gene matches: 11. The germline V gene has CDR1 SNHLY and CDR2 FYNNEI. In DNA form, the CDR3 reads TGTGCCACCACTTCGCAGGGGGGATATCAGCCCCAGCATTTT. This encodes CATTSQGGYQPQHF.

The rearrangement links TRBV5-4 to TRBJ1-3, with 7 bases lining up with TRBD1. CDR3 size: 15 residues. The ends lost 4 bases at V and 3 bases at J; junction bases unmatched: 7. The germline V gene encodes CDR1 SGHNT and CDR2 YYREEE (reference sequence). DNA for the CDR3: TGTGCCAGCAGCCTCGACAGGGATTTTGGAAACACCATATATTTT. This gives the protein CASSLDRDFGNTIYF.

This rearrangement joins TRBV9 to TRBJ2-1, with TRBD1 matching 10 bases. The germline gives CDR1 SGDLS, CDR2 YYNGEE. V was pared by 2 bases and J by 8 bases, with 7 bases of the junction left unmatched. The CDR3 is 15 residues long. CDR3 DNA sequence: TGTGCCAGCAGCGTGGCGGGACAGGGGTTAGATGAGCAGTTCTTC. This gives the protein CASSVAGQGLDEQFF. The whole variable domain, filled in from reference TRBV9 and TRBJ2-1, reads DSGVTQTPKHLITATGQRVTLRCSPRSGDLSVYWYQQSLDQGLQFLIQYYNGEERAKGNILERFSAQQFPDLHSELNLSSLELGDSALYFCASSVAGQGLDEQFFGPGTRLTVL.

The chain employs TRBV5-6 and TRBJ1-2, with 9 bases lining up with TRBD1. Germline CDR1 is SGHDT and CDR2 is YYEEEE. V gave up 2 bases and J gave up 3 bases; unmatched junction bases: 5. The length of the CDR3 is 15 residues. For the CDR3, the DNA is TGTGCCAGCAGCTTTCTTGACAGGGGGGACTATGGCTACACCTTC. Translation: CASSFLDRGDYGYTF.

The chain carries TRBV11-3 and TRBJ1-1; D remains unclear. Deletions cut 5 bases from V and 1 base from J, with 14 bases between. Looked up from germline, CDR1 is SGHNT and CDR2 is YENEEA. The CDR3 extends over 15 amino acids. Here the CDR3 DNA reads TGTGCCAGCAGCCAGGCCGCAGGTCCGAACACTGAAGCTTTCTTT. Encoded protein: CASSQAAGPNTEAFF.

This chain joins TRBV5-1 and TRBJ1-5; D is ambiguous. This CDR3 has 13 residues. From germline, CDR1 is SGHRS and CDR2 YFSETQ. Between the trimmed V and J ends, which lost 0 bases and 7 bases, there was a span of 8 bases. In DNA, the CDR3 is TGCGCCAGCAGCTTGGCCCCGGGGCAGCCCCAGCATTTT. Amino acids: CASSLAPGQPQHF.

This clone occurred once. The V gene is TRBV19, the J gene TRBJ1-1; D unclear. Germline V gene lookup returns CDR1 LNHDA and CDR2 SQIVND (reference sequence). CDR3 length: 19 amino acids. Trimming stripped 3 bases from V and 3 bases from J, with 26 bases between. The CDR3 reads CASSISREGGGLSDTEAFF. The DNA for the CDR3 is TGTGCCAGTAGTATCAGTCGGGAGGGCGGCGGCTTATCGGACACTGAAGCTTTCTTT.

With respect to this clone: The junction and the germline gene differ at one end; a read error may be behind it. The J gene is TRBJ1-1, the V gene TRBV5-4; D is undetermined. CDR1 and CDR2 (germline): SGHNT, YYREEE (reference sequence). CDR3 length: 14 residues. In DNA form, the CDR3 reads TGTGCCAGCAGCTCACCGGGGTTGAACGCTGAAGCTTTCTTT. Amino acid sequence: CASSSPGLNAEAFF.

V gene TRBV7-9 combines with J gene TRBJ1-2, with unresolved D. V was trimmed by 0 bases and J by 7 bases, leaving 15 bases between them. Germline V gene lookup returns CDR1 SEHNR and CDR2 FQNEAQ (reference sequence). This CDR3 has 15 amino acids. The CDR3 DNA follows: TGTGCCAGCAGCTTAGCGCGGGGTGACACGGCTGGCTACACCTTC. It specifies CASSLARGDTAGYTF.

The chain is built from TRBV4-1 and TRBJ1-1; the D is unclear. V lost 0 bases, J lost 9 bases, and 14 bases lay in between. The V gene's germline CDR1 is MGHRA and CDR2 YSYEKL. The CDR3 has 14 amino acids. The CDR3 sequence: CASSQDSSVLKAFF. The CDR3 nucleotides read TGCGCCAGCAGCCAAGATAGTTCCGTGTTAAAAGCTTTCTTT.

The CDR3 spells CASSPTGANQPQHF. CDR3 in DNA: TGTGCCAGCAGCCCGACAGGGGCGAATCAGCCCCAGCATTTT. The V and J genes are TRBV7-2 and TRBJ1-5, with 8 bases identical to TRBD1. J was trimmed by 4 bases and V by 5 bases; bases with no gene match: 4. Germline CDR1 and CDR2: SGHTA and FQGNSA. The CDR3 length is 14 residues.

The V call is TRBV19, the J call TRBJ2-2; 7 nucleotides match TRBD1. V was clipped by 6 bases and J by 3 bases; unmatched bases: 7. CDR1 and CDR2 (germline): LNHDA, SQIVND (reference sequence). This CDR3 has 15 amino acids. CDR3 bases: TGTGCCAGTAGAATTAGGGGGCTGGACACCGGGGAGCTGTTTTTT. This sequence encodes CASRIRGLDTGELFF.

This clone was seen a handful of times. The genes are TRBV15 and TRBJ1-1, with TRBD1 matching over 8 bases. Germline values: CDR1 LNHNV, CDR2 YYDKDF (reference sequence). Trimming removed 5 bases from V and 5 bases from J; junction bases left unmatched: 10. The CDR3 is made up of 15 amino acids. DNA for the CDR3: TGTGCCACCAGCGGCGGACAGGGATGGAAGACTGAAGCTTTCTTT. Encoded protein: CATSGGQGWKTEAFF. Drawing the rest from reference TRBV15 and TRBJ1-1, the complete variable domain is DAMVIQNPRYQVTQFGKPVTLSCSQTLNHNVMYWYQQKSSQAPKLLFHYYDKDFNNEADTPDNFQSRRPNTSFCFLDIRSPGLGDTAMYLCATSGGQGWKTEAFFGQGTRLTVV.

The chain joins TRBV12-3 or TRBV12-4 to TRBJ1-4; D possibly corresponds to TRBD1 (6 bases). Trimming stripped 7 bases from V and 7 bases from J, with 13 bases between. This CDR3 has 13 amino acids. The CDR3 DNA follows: TGTGCCAGCAACAGGGACACTTCTGAAAAACTGTTTTTT. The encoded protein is CASNRDTSEKLFF.

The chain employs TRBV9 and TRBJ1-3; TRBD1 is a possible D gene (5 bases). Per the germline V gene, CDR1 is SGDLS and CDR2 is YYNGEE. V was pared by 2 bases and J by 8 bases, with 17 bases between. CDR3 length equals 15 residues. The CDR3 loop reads CASSVDSTGSYTIYF. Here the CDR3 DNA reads TGTGCCAGCAGCGTCGACAGTACAGGTTCTTACACCATATATTTT.

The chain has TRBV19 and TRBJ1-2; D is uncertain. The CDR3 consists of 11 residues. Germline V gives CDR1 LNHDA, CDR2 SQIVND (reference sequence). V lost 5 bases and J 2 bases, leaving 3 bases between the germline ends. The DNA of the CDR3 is TGTGCCAGTAGTGTAAACTATGGCTACACCTTC. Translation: CASSVNYGYTF.